A selection of T cell receptor beta chains follows, all from one sample in a study of blood T cell repertoires in COVID-19. Clones were read by immunoSEQ multiplex PCR, and TCRdb kept only the in-frame ones, dropping some. The table records under 60,000 clones, around 80% of them present only once. Sequenced material: peripheral blood. The receptors shown here come from a human donor in a cohort sampled during active COVID-19. CDR3s include the opening cysteine and the closing phenylalanine or tryptophan. The D gene is left open where the match is weak. Clone size is given for some rows only: seen once, a few or many times, or a class if the clone is expanded.

>TRBV4-2|NA|TRBJ2-7|NA
TGTGCCAGCACCCCCCCCCAATGGAGCGGGCGGCAGTACTTC
CASTPPQWSGRQYF
>TRBV12-5|NA|TRBJ1-2|NA
TGTGCTAGTGGTTCCACGACAGACCGATATGGCTACACCTTC
CASGSTTDRYGYTF
>TRBV7-9|few|TRBJ2-2|TRBD2
TGTGCCAGCAGCCCTCTAGCGGGGAGGATAGGCACCGGGGAGCTGTTTTTT
CASSPLAGRIGTGELFF
>TRBV24-1|few|TRBJ2-6|TRBD1
TGTGCCACCAGTGACTGGGACAGGGTATCGGGGGCCAACGTCCTGACTTTC
CATSDWDRVSGANVLTF
>TRBV10-2|few|TRBJ2-7|TRBD1
TGCGCCAGCGGGACAGGGGTCGGCGAGCAGTACTTC
CASGTGVGEQYF
>TRBV7-3|NA|TRBJ1-1|NA
TGTGCCAGCAGCTTAGCTCCCGTTGCGGGTCGTACTGAAGCTTTCTTT
CASSLAPVAGRTEAFF
>TRBV19|NA|TRBJ2-3|TRBD1
TGTGCCACGACCCAGGGGGCCGCAGATACGCAGTATTTT
CATTQGAADTQYF
>TRBV30|NA|TRBJ1-5|TRBD1
TGTGCCGCCGGGACAGGGGGCGGCAATCAGCCCCAGCATTTT
CAAGTGGGNQPQHF
>TRBV20-1|NA|TRBJ2-3|TRBD2
TGCAGTGCTAGTTCCCGCGGGGGGGCCACAGATACGCAGTATTTT
CSASSRGGATDTQYF
>TRBV19|NA|TRBJ2-7|TRBD1
TGTGCCAGTAGTGGACCGGGACAGTTAACCTACGAGCAGTACTTC
CASSGPGQLTYEQYF
>TRBV5-4|NA|TRBJ2-1|NA
TGTGCCAGCAGCTTGGGGGGGCCTTCCTACAATGAGCAGTTCTTC
CASSLGGPSYNEQFF
>TRBV10-2|few|TRBJ2-7|NA
TGCGCCAGCCAAAGACAGGAAAGCTACGAGCAGTACTTC
CASQRQESYEQYF
>TRBV2|few|TRBJ2-2|NA
TGTGCCAGCAGTACCAGGGAAACCGGGGAGCTGTTTTTT
CASSTRETGELFF
>TRBV20-1|once|TRBJ1-1|NA
TGCAGTGCTAGAGGCACCGGGGAGGCTTTCTTT
CSARGTGEAFF
>TRBV19|NA|TRBJ1-1|NA
TGTGCCAGTAGTATAGCGAGGGTGGGCACTGAAGCTTTCTTT
CASSIARVGTEAFF
>TRBV7-9|few|TRBJ1-2|TRBD1
TGTGCCAGCAGCCCAACCTGGACAGGATCCTATGGCTACACCTTC
CASSPTWTGSYGYTF
>TRBV5-4|few|TRBJ1-3|TRBD1
TGTGCCAGCAGCTTTGAGGGGGCGAAGGGAAACACCATATATTTT
CASSFEGAKGNTIYF
>TRBV29-1|NA|TRBJ1-2|NA
TGCAGCGTACAGATCTTCGCTAACTATGGCTACACCTTC
CSVQIFANYGYTF
>TRBV19|once|TRBJ1-5|NA
TGTGCCAGTAGAAACCGGGAGGGCAATCAGCCCCAGCATTTT
CASRNREGNQPQHF
>TRBV2|once|TRBJ1-4|NA
TGTGCCAGCAGTGATAAGTCAGGGCGGGGGAATGAAAAACTGTTTTTT
CASSDKSGRGNEKLFF
>TRBV27|NA|TRBJ1-2|NA
TGTGCCAGCAGTTCCCCAGGGAAGACGATGGGTGGCTACACCTTC
CASSSPGKTMGGYTF
>TRBV18|NA|TRBJ2-2|NA
TGTGCCAGCGTAGACACGAGCACCGGGGAGCTGTTTTTT
CASVDTSTGELFF
>TRBV25-1|NA|TRBJ2-7|NA
TGTGCCAGCAGTGAATCGAAGGGGTATAGCTCCTACGAGCAGTACTTC
CASSESKGYSSYEQYF
>TRBV2|NA|TRBJ1-5|NA
TGTGCCAGCAGTGGGACACCCCGGGCCTTGGGTCAGCCCCAGCATTTT
CASSGTPRALGQPQHF
>TRBV2|NA|TRBJ1-6|TRBD1
TGTGCCAGTGAACAGGGGGAAATGCATTCACCCCTCCACTTT
CASEQGEMHSPLHF
>TRBV27|NA|TRBJ2-7|NA
TGTGCCAGCAGTCAGGGCTACGAGCAGTACTTC
CASSQGYEQYF
>TRBV9|NA|TRBJ1-5|TRBD1
TGTGCCAGCAGCGTCGGGACAGGGGGCAGTCAGCCCCAGCATTTT
CASSVGTGGSQPQHF
>TRBV11-3|NA|TRBJ2-3|NA
TGTGCCAGCAGCTTAGGGGCGTCAGGAGGGCCAGATACGCAGTATTTT
CASSLGASGGPDTQYF
>TRBV6-5|NA|TRBJ2-7|TRBD2
TGTGCCAGCAGCCACGGGAGGAGGACCCACGAGCAGTACTTC
CASSHGRRTHEQYF
>TRBV12-3/TRBV12-4|NA|TRBJ2-7|NA
TGTGCCAGCGGGGCAGGAGTCTACGAGCAGTACTTC
CASGAGVYEQYF
>TRBV6-1|NA|TRBJ1-6|NA
TGTGCCAGCAGTGAAGAACTGGGGAGCTCCTATAATTCACCCCTCCACTTT
CASSEELGSSYNSPLHF
>TRBV20-1|NA|TRBJ2-3|NA
TGCAGTGCTAGTAGGGGGGGCAGTCGTACAGATACGCAGTATTTT
CSASRGGSRTDTQYF
>TRBV28|many|TRBJ2-2|TRBD2
TGTGCCAGCAGTTTTGCGGGAGGGAACACCGGGGAGCTGTTTTTT
CASSFAGGNTGELFF
>TRBV9|NA|TRBJ1-3|NA
TGTGCCAGCAGCCCTCAAGGAGGAGCATCTGGAAACACCATATATTTT
CASSPQGGASGNTIYF
>TRBV5-5|once|TRBJ2-5|TRBD1
TGTGCCAGCAGCTTGAGGACAGGGGAAGAGACCCAGTACTTC
CASSLRTGEETQYF
>TRBV30|NA|TRBJ1-5|NA
TGTGCCTGGAGTGTAGGAGGAGGAGGCAATCAGCCCCAGCATTTT
CAWSVGGGGNQPQHF
>TRBV7-6|once|TRBJ2-3|TRBD2
TGTGCCAGCAGCTTATTCTTGCGGGGGGGCGCAGATACGCAGTATTTT
CASSLFLRGGADTQYF
>TRBV24-1|NA|TRBJ1-5|TRBD1
TGTGCCACCAGTGACCAGGACAGGCCCAGTCAGCCCCAGCATTTT
CATSDQDRPSQPQHF
>TRBV9|NA|TRBJ2-3|NA
TGTGCCAGCGCAAGGGGCGCAGGAGATACGCAGTATTTT
CASARGAGDTQYF
>TRBV3-1/TRBV3-2|NA|TRBJ2-7|NA
TGTGCCAGCAGCCAAGCCCCGAGTAGCTCCTACGAGCAGTACTTC
CASSQAPSSSYEQYF
>TRBV4-1|NA|TRBJ2-2|TRBD2
TGCGCCAGCAGCCTTGGGAGGGGATCTCTGAACACCGGGGAGCTGTTTTTT
CASSLGRGSLNTGELFF
>TRBV4-1|NA|TRBJ1-6|TRBD1
TGCGCCAGCAGCCAACAGGGGGCGGATGGTTCACCCCTCCACTTT
CASSQQGADGSPLHF
>TRBV5-4|NA|TRBJ2-5|TRBD2
TGTGCCAGCAGCCTGGGACTAGCGGTCGTAGAGACCCAGTACTTC
CASSLGLAVVETQYF
>TRBV5-8|NA|TRBJ2-3|NA
TGTGCCAGCAGCTTGGGACTTGACAGACTCTCTAGCACAGATACGCAGTATTTT
CASSLGLDRLSSTDTQYF
>TRBV21-1|NA|TRBJ2-7|NA
TGTGCCAGCAGCTTTTGGACAGCCTTCTCCTACGAGCAGTACTTC
CASSFWTAFSYEQYF